This T cell receptor (beta chain) was observed in a study of T cells after posttransplantation cyclophosphamide. On the day of bone marrow donation, the related graft donor provided peripheral blood. V dropped 5 bases and J dropped 6; count of bases not matched to a gene: 4. The CDR3 spans 14 residues. Germline CDR1 reads LNHNV; CDR2 reads YYDKDF (reference sequence). Sequencing used immunoSEQ multiplex PCR; TCRdb keeps in-frame clones, though not all of them. The sample yields 30,000 to 35,000 clones, without any singletons. Sequencing was carried out using PBMCs. The chain has TRBV15 and TRBJ2-3; 11 positions match TRBD1. This receptor was identified in a woman in her 30s in good health and a related stem cell transplant donor. The CDR3 DNA reads TGTGCCACCAGCTTGGACAGGGGGCCGGATACGCAGTATTTT. It is translated as CATSLDRGPDTQYF.